The entry below describes one T cell receptor (beta chain). This CDR3 comprises 15 residues. Germline assignment: CDR1 SGHTS and CDR2 YDEGEE. V was pared by 1 base and J by 5 bases, with 15 bases between. Sample time point: patch test 2, 6 weeks after DPC sensitization. Treatment meaning: therapeutic diphenylcyclopropenone sensitization with weekly scalp DPC. Alopecia patients deemed DPC-suitable, aged 18 to 70, excluding pregnancy. TCRdb re-called the RACE reads through MiXCR, storing one row per CDR3 protein. Here the sample spans around 360,000 distinct CDR3 sequences, about 6% being singletons. This record comes from a study of human T cells and chemical hapten exposure. As for the study in general: Epicutaneous patch tests delivered 0.01% DPC to the upper back, with evaluation at 6 days.

Sequencing used whole blood, obtained in connection with sensitization to the hapten diphenylcyclopropenone (DPC). The TCR comes from a woman between 18 and 29 years old with alopecia areata. Some clones in this sample may be carry-over from other donors' samples. The genes are TRBV5-8 and TRBJ2-5, with D possibly TRBD2 on 5 matching bases. The CDR3 is CASSLFGGPGETQYF. The CDR3 DNA reads TGTGCCAGCAGCTTGTTTGGAGGCCCTGGGGAGACCCAGTACTTC. The whole variable domain, remainder taken from reference TRBV5-8 and TRBJ2-5, is EAGVTQSPTHLIKTRGQQATLRCSPISGHTSVYWYQQALGLGLQFLLWYDEGEERNRGNFPPRFSGRQFPNYSSELNVNALELEDSALYLCASSLFGGPGETQYFGPGTRLLVL.